The 27 T cell receptor beta chains presented below share a single source sample, sequenced in a study of blood T cells in healthy people across ages (dated by TCRdb to the mid-2010s). The method behind the library was 5' RACE. The reads were generated on an Illumina HiSeq 2500. The second PCR ran for roughly 7 to 12 cycles and used a J-beta primer mix along with a sample-barcoded 5' primer. Through fastp at Q25 and MiXCR, TCRdb rebuilt clones from the public reads, retaining in-frame beta chains. Entries that share a CDR3 protein sequence are merged under the most common genes and DNA. The sample has approximately 960,000 distinct CDR3 sequences on record, almost 30% of them singletons. Approximately 10% of the sample comes from the top ten. These data were also filed under a second study, of T cells of mothers and their children.

The source material was blood. All receptors come from a woman aged 40 to 50 in good health.

This chain joins TRBV7-3 and TRBJ1-5, with D unresolved. Trimming took 0 bases from V and 7 from J, leaving 13 bases between them. The length of the CDR3 is 15 residues. Germline V lookup: CDR1 SGHTA, CDR2 FQGTGA. CDR3: CASSLTSFRDQPQHF. The CDR3 coding sequence is TGTGCCAGCAGCTTAACCAGCTTCCGAGACCAGCCCCAGCATTTT.

With respect to this clonotype: A much larger clone lies a single base off, so this may be a read error. The conserved final phenylalanine or tryptophan is absent from the CDR3, which likely points to a read error. CDR3 coding DNA: TGTGCCAGCAGCCATCTCGGGGACAGAGCGTCCGGCTACACCGTC. Translation gives CASSHLGDRASGYTV. The genes are TRBV3-1 and TRBJ1-2; TRBD1 aligns across 7 bases. The junction had 12 bases not matched to a gene; V was cut back by 3 bases and J by 8 bases. Germline V gene data show CDR1 as LGHDT and CDR2 as YNNKEL (reference sequence). The CDR3 is made up of 15 amino acids.

This clonotype was observed a handful of times. CDR3 residues: CASRNEGSSYNSPLHF. CDR3 bases: TGTGCCAGCAGGAATGAAGGGAGCTCCTATAATTCACCCCTCCACTTT. This chain connects TRBV5-5 to TRBJ1-6; D is ambiguous. The CDR3 has 16 residues. Trimming shortened V by 5 bases and J by 0 bases, and 12 bases separated the two germline ends. Germline CDR1 is SGHKS and CDR2 is YYEKEE (reference sequence).

This clonotype was seen just once. V and J are TRBV6-1 and TRBJ2-2; 8 bases line up with TRBD2. This CDR3 is built from 14 residues. V trimming: 7 bases; J trimming: 1 base; junction bases outside the gene matches: 2. Germline assignment: CDR1 MNHNS and CDR2 SASEGT. Here the CDR3 reads CASTGGLNTGELFF. For the CDR3, the DNA is TGTGCCAGCACGGGGGGGTTGAACACCGGGGAGCTGTTTTTT.

This clonotype was recorded a few times. The genes are TRBV20-1 and TRBJ2-7, with D hard to call. The germline V gene has CDR1 DFQATT and CDR2 SNEGSKA (reference sequence). The CDR3 runs to 15 residues. Trimming took 2 bases from V and 0 from J, leaving 14 bases between them. The CDR3 is CSARRLGRSSYEQYF. The CDR3, as DNA: TGCAGTGCTAGAAGGTTGGGCAGGAGCTCCTACGAGCAGTACTTC.

This clonotype has a handful of counts. This chain joins TRBV4-2 and TRBJ2-3; 9 bases line up with TRBD1. J was trimmed by 5 bases and V by 5 bases; bases with no gene match: 8. CDR1 LGHNA and CDR2 YNFKEQ come from the germline V gene. This CDR3 has 15 amino acids. The CDR3 DNA follows: TGTGCCAGCAGCGGCGACAGGGGGGGCATAGATACGCAGTATTTT. Residues: CASSGDRGGIDTQYF.

This clonotype has ten or more counts. This sequence joins TRBV5-6 and TRBJ2-7; TRBD2 matches 15 bases. V shed 3 bases, J shed 4 bases, and the junction held 5 bases outside the gene matches. The CDR3 has 16 residues. The germline gives CDR1 SGHDT, CDR2 YYEEEE. Written as DNA, the CDR3 is TGTGCCAGCAGCTACCGGACTAGCGGGGGGGCATACGAGCAGTACTTC. Translation: CASSYRTSGGAYEQYF.

The sample holds many counts of this clonotype. This sequence joins TRBV18 and TRBJ1-2; no clear D. The CDR3 spans 13 residues. The V gene lost 4 bases and the J gene lost 2 bases, with 8 bases spanning the gap. Germline values: CDR1 KGHSH, CDR2 LQKENI. The CDR3 spells CASSLSRNYGYTF. DNA for the CDR3: TGTGCCAGCTCACTGTCTAGAAACTATGGCTACACCTTC.

This clonotype was observed a handful of times. The chain uses TRBV25-1 and TRBJ2-2, with 10 bases that match TRBD1. CDR1 and CDR2 (germline): MGHDK, SYGVNS. Trimming took 1 base from V and 2 from J; bases not matched to a gene: 4. The CDR3 runs to 17 residues. DNA for the CDR3: TGTGCCAGCAGTGAATTGGGACAGGGGCGAAACACCGGGGAGCTGTTTTTT. Encoded protein: CASSELGQGRNTGELFF.

With respect to this clonotype: This likely comes from a read error, as the CDR3 has no conserved phenylalanine or tryptophan at its end. This chain uses TRBV12-3 or TRBV12-4 with TRBJ2-3, with TRBD2 identical over 13 bases. The CDR3 is 16 residues long. Germline trimming cut 5 bases from V and 0 bases from J; bases unmatched to any gene: 2. CDR3 in amino acids: CASSGTSGESTDTQYS. CDR3 nucleotide sequence: TGTGCCAGCAGTGGGACTAGCGGGGAGAGCACAGATACGCAGTATTCT.

Ten or more counts support this clonotype. This rearrangement joins TRBV30 to TRBJ1-2, with TRBD1 identical over 7 bases. Trimming removed 4 bases from V and 2 bases from J; junction bases left unmatched: 10. Per the germline V gene, CDR1 is GTSNPN and CDR2 is SVGIG (reference sequence). This CDR3 has 15 residues. The CDR3 spells CAWKVGDRENYGYTF. DNA of the CDR3: TGTGCCTGGAAAGTCGGGGACAGAGAAAACTATGGCTACACCTTC.

This chain connects TRBV10-3 to TRBJ2-1; a possible D gene is TRBD2 (6 bases). The CDR3 runs 16 residues. Germline CDR1 and CDR2: ENHRY and SYGVKD. V lost 0 bases to trimming and J lost 4 bases, with 13 bases between them. CDR3 bases: TGTGCCATCAGTGAGTCAGGGGACTCAAAGTACAATGAGCAGTTCTTC. Translating it yields CAISESGDSKYNEQFF.

There are many counts of this clonotype. This chain links TRBV14 with TRBJ1-1, with D uncertain. CDR3 length: 15 residues. Germline V gene lookup returns CDR1 SGHDN and CDR2 FVKESK. Deletions cut 2 bases from V and 0 bases from J, with 10 bases between. This CDR3 reads CASSQSQNMNTEAFF. The CDR3 bases are TGTGCCAGCAGCCAATCTCAGAACATGAACACTGAAGCTTTCTTT.

The V call is TRBV7-6, the J call TRBJ2-2, with D possibly matching TRBD2 (6 bases). The V end was cut by 4 bases, the J end by 5 bases, with 11 bases between. CDR1 SGHVS and CDR2 FNYEAQ come from the germline V gene. The CDR3 extends over 14 amino acids. In DNA, the CDR3 is TGTGCCAGCAGCTACGGGGGTGGTACCGGGGAGCTGTTTTTT. It encodes CASSYGGGTGELFF.

This clonotype was found many times. This sequence joins TRBV7-9 and TRBJ2-3; 9 bases match TRBD2. V shed 1 base and J 4 bases; nucleotides not matched to a gene: 9. CDR1 and CDR2 from the germline V gene are SEHNR and FQNEAQ (reference sequence). The CDR3 is made up of 17 amino acids. This chain's CDR3 is CASSLGRRGLASDTQYF. CDR3 DNA sequence: TGTGCCAGCAGCTTAGGGCGTAGGGGACTAGCATCAGATACGCAGTATTTT.

This clonotype has ten or more counts. The chain uses TRBV20-1 and TRBJ1-2; no clear D. CDR1 and CDR2 (germline): DFQATT, SNEGSKA (reference sequence). V shed 5 bases and J shed 3 bases, with 10 bases lying between them. The CDR3 has 12 residues. The CDR3 sequence: CSAHGDDYGYTF. As DNA, the CDR3 is TGCAGTGCTCACGGGGATGACTATGGCTACACCTTC.

This clonotype was found once. V usage is TRBV5-1 and J usage is TRBJ2-3, with D maybe TRBD2 (5 bases). Deletions cut 2 bases from V and 6 bases from J, with 13 bases between. The CDR3 spans 14 residues. Germline lookup yields CDR1 SGHRS and CDR2 YFSETQ. For the CDR3, the DNA is TGCGCCAGCAGCTTAGACGGGGTATACGATACGCAGTATTTT. Its protein is CASSLDGVYDTQYF.

Notes on this clonotype: A single base separates this from a much larger clone, so it may be a read error. The CDR3 sequence: CANSHPDRLFGGYTF. DNA for the CDR3: TGCGCCAACAGCCACCCCGACAGGCTATTTGGTGGCTACACCTTC. The chain recombines TRBV4-1 with TRBJ1-2, with a tentative D call TRBD1 (6 bases). The CDR3 loop spans 15 amino acids. The germline CDR1 and CDR2 sequences are MGHRA and YSYEKL.

Worth noting for this clonotype: This could be a read error, since a much larger clone is one nucleotide away. The chain carries TRBV20-1 and TRBJ2-5; 7 nucleotides line up with TRBD1. The ends lost 3 bases at V and 5 bases at J; junction bases unmatched: 21. Germline CDR1 reads DFQATT; CDR2 reads SNEGSKA (reference sequence). The CDR3 is made up of 18 amino acids. The CDR3 sequence: CSARKHLYSEGASETQYF. The CDR3 nucleotides read TGCAGTGCTAGGAAACACCTCTATAGCGAGGGGGCTTCGGAGACCCAGTACTTC.

To note about this clonotype: A much larger clone lies a single base off, so this may be a read error. The rearrangement uses TRBV7-2 and TRBJ2-7; 7 nucleotides agree with TRBD1. The CDR3 consists of 14 residues. Germline V gene lookup returns CDR1 SGHTA and CDR2 FQGNSA. This CDR3 reads CASSLGTGGNERYF. The CDR3 DNA follows: TGTGCCAGCAGCTTAGGGACAGGTGGGAACGAGCGGTACTTC.

V gene TRBV9 combines with J gene TRBJ2-1; D ambiguous. Germline-derived CDR1 and CDR2 are SGDLS and YYNGEE. The CDR3 runs 13 residues. Trimming took 0 bases from V and 5 from J, leaving 6 bases between them. The CDR3 sequence: CASSVDSDNEQFF. DNA of the CDR3: TGTGCCAGCAGCGTAGACAGCGACAATGAGCAGTTCTTC.

J is TRBJ1-5 and V is TRBV19, with D possibly TRBD1 on 5 matching bases. Germline V gene lookup returns CDR1 LNHDA and CDR2 SQIVND (reference sequence). The V gene lost 5 bases and the J gene lost 1 base, with 15 bases spanning the gap. The CDR3 is 16 residues long. The CDR3: CASSLRGVGSNQPQHF. CDR3 DNA: TGTGCCAGTAGTTTGCGGGGCGTGGGGAGCAATCAGCCCCAGCATTTT.

DNA of the CDR3: TGTGCCAGCGGAATCTACAGCAACACCGGGGAGCTGTTTTTT. Residues: CASGIYSNTGELFF. The chain combines TRBV27 with TRBJ2-2; D remains ambiguous. Germline V gene lookup returns CDR1 MNHEY and CDR2 SMNVEV (reference sequence). V dropped 8 bases and J dropped 2 bases, with 12 bases sitting between them. CDR3 length: 14 residues.

There are many counts of this clonotype. The chain joins TRBV28 to TRBJ2-6; no firm D call. Germline V gene data show CDR1 as MDHEN and CDR2 as SYDVKM. Trimming removed 7 bases from V and 2 bases from J, with 15 bases in between. The CDR3 consists of 16 residues. The CDR3 is CASTPPGSAGANVLTF. The CDR3 bases are TGTGCCAGCACTCCGCCGGGTTCCGCTGGGGCCAACGTCCTGACTTTC.

This clonotype was observed a handful of times. The rearrangement links TRBV14 to TRBJ2-4; D uncertain. Trimming took off 1 base at V and 6 bases at J, with 1 base between the two ends. The CDR3 loop spans 11 amino acids. The V gene's germline CDR1 is SGHDN and CDR2 FVKESK. CDR3 sequence: CASSQVNIQYF. The CDR3 DNA reads TGTGCCAGCAGCCAAGTAAACATTCAGTACTTC. Using reference TRBV14 and TRBJ2-4 for the parts outside the CDR3, the full variable domain is EAGVTQFPSHSVIEKGQTVTLRCDPISGHDNLYWYRRVMGKEIKFLLHFVKESKQDESGMPNNRFLAERTGGTYSTLKVQPAELEDSGVYFCASSQVNIQYFGAGTRLSVL.

The rearrangement joins TRBV18 to TRBJ2-3; TRBD2 is a possible D gene (5 bases). The CDR3 is 14 amino acids. The germline V and J ends were trimmed by 1 base and 2 bases, with 7 bases remaining between them. Germline loops: CDR1 KGHSH, CDR2 LQKENI. DNA of the CDR3: TGTGCCAGCTCACCACAGGGAGTCACAGATACGCAGTATTTT. Residues: CASSPQGVTDTQYF.

This chain connects TRBV6-6 to TRBJ2-3; 13 bases line up with TRBD2. The CDR3 is 17 residues long. Germline V gene lookup returns CDR1 MNHNY and CDR2 SVGAGI (reference sequence). The ends lost 2 bases at V and 4 bases at J; junction bases unmatched: 6. CDR3 coding DNA: TGTGCCAGCAGTTACAAGGGACTAGCGGGAAGCGCAGATACGCAGTATTTT. Translated: CASSYKGLAGSADTQYF.